This T cell receptor (beta chain) emerged from a study of OX40 agonist ivuxolimab in advanced cancers. Study information: Ivuxolimab doses were 0.01, 0.1, 0.3, 1.5, 3 or 10 mg/kg every 2 weeks. Participants averaged approximately 60 years of age (range roughly 23 to 90) and were over 75% male.

It was autoimmune disease history or systemic immunosuppression that excluded patients. CDR1 LNHDA and CDR2 SQIVND come from the germline V gene (reference sequence). Deletions cut 5 bases from V and 2 bases from J, with 16 bases between. The length of the CDR3 is 15 residues. Sequencing was performed with immunoSEQ multiplex PCR; in TCRdb, only in-frame clones are kept and a portion is missing. The sample lists tens of thousands of clones, about 94% occurring once. Notes on this clone: The antigen is undetermined.

Broader study findings: Some nonresponders additionally presented with little normalized T-cell clonal expansion.

This receptor was obtained from an adult with an advanced solid tumor such as melanoma, head and neck, liver or kidney cancer. The sequencing here drew on CD4+ or CD8+ T cells sorted from blood, taken in a trial of the OX40 agonist ivuxolimab. This chain joins TRBV19 and TRBJ2-7; D may be TRBD1 (6 bases). The CDR3 here is CASSYLGHSPYEQYF. CDR3 sequence (DNA): TGTGCCAGTAGTTATTTGGGACACTCACCCTACGAGCAGTACTTC.